This T cell receptor (beta chain) stems from a study of blood T cell repertoires in COVID-19. The repertoire was sequenced with immunoSEQ multiplex PCR; TCRdb's copy has only in-frame clones and lacks some. Among 450,000 to 500,000 clones listed, approximately 86% were seen once. Germline CDR1 KGHDR, CDR2 SFDVKD. Trimming took 7 bases from V and 6 from J; bases not matched to a gene: 11. This CDR3 has 16 residues. This receptor was taken from a woman between 18 and 29 years old who had recovered from COVID-19. The specimen was PBMCs or T cells enriched from blood (not recorded which). V gene TRBV24-1 combines with J gene TRBJ2-2, with 9 bases lining up with TRBD1. The CDR3 region has the DNA TGTGCCACCAGAGGGGACAGGGAGGAATGGTCCGGGGAGCTGTTTTTT. Protein product: CATRGDREEWSGELFF.